Following are 7 T cell receptor beta chains from one sample sequenced in a study of blood T cell repertoires in COVID-19. Data came from immunoSEQ multiplex PCR; TCRdb stores just in-frame clones and leaves some out. Among roughly 400,000 clones listed, about 92% were seen once. Sequencing input: PBMCs or T cells enriched from blood (not recorded which). Source of these receptors: a man younger than 35 who had recovered from COVID-19.

The chain recombines TRBV6-1 with TRBJ1-5, with 12 bases aligning to TRBD1. This CDR3 region has 16 residues. Germline-derived CDR1 and CDR2 are MNHNS and SASEGT. V gave up 6 bases and J gave up 4 bases; unmatched junction bases: 7. The CDR3, as DNA: TGTGCCAGCAGGGAACCGGGACAGGGGGCAAATCAGCCCCAGCATTTT. Its protein product is CASREPGQGANQPQHF.

This chain uses TRBV19 with TRBJ1-5; 8 positions agree with TRBD1. The CDR3 contains 17 residues. The J segment lost 0 bases and the V segment lost 5 bases, leaving 9 bases of the junction unmatched. Per germline, CDR1 LNHDA and CDR2 SQIVND (reference sequence). The CDR3: CASSSTGAGYSNQPQHF. The CDR3 DNA reads as TGTGCCAGTAGTTCGACAGGGGCTGGATATAGCAATCAGCCCCAGCATTTT. The entire variable domain, with the rest obtained from reference TRBV19 and TRBJ1-5, is as follows: DGGITQSPKYLFRKEGQNVTLSCEQNLNHDAMYWYRQDPGQGLRLIYYSQIVNDFQKGDIAEGYSVSREKKESFPLTVTSAQKNPTAFYLCASSSTGAGYSNQPQHFGDGTRLSIL.

This clone was seen a single time. V and J are TRBV5-8 and TRBJ1-5; TRBD1 aligns across 9 bases. This CDR3 has 15 amino acids. After removal of 4 bases from V and 5 bases from J, the junction contained 7 bases not matched to a gene. Germline V gene data show CDR1 as SGHTS and CDR2 as YDEGEE. The CDR3 spells CASSHGTGLYQPQHF. The CDR3 DNA sequence: TGTGCCAGCAGCCACGGGACAGGGTTATATCAGCCCCAGCATTTT. Full variable domain (outside the CDR3, taken from reference TRBV5-8 and TRBJ1-5): EAGVTQSPTHLIKTRGQQATLRCSPISGHTSVYWYQQALGLGLQFLLWYDEGEERNRGNFPPRFSGRQFPNYSSELNVNALELEDSALYLCASSHGTGLYQPQHFGDGTRLSIL.

The chain couples TRBV29-1 to TRBJ2-1; no reliable D call. V was pared by 2 bases and J by 9 bases, with 5 bases between. This CDR3 is 10 amino acids long. Germline values: CDR1 SQVTM, CDR2 ANQGSEA. CDR3 sequence reads: CSVEMSEQFF. CDR3 coding DNA: TGCAGCGTTGAAATGAGTGAGCAGTTCTTC.

The genes are TRBV9 and TRBJ2-3; the D gene is possibly TRBD1 (5 bases). This CDR3 has 16 amino acids. Germline CDR1 reads SGDLS; CDR2 reads YYNGEE. V was trimmed by 4 bases and J by 0 bases, leaving 15 bases between them. The CDR3 protein is CASSPPWAGSTDTQYF. The CDR3, as DNA: TGTGCCAGCAGCCCCCCCTGGGCAGGGAGCACAGATACGCAGTATTTT.

V and J are TRBV7-9 and TRBJ1-2; TRBD1 matches 9 bases. V lost 5 bases and J lost 6; bases outside the gene matches: 10. The CDR3 spans 15 residues. Germline-derived CDR1 and CDR2 are SEHNR and FQNEAQ (reference sequence). This CDR3 is CASSAPGTGKDGYTF. CDR3 in DNA: TGTGCCAGCAGCGCACCCGGGACAGGGAAGGATGGCTACACCTTC.

This clone was observed many times. The chain carries TRBV20-1 and TRBJ2-7, with 12 nucleotides matching TRBD1. CDR3 size: 15 residues. CDR1 and CDR2 (germline): DFQATT, SNEGSKA (reference sequence). V dropped 3 bases and J dropped 6; count of bases not matched to a gene: 9. CDR3 in amino acids: CSASPRDRGRGEQYF. The CDR3 DNA sequence: TGCAGTGCTAGTCCCCGGGACAGGGGGCGCGGCGAGCAGTACTTC.